Detailed here is one TCR beta chain. Its antigen is as yet unknown. The sample originates from a study of T cell responses to AZD1222 COVID-19 vaccine. Study conclusions and caveats: Donors in the cohort were predominantly white British and more often female, and clonal diversity was possibly underestimated.

CDR3 length: 15 amino acids. V lost 1 base and J lost 8, with 17 bases in between. Germline CDR1 reads LNHNV; CDR2 reads YYDKDF (reference sequence). The protocol was immunoSEQ multiplex PCR, while the TCRdb copy is restricted to in-frame clones and leaves out a portion. Here the sample spans about 84,000 clones, around nine tenths being singletons. Second-dose intervals near 4 or 12 weeks were combined. The sample in question was peripheral blood, obtained 28 days after the second AZD1222 dose. The chain joins TRBV15 to TRBJ1-1; a possible D gene is TRBD1 (5 bases). The clonotype comes from an adult who received the AZD1222 COVID-19 vaccine. CDR3 coding DNA: TGTGCCACCAGCAGAGGAACAGGTTCTCCCAGGGAAGCTTTCTTT. Translating gives CATSRGTGSPREAFF.